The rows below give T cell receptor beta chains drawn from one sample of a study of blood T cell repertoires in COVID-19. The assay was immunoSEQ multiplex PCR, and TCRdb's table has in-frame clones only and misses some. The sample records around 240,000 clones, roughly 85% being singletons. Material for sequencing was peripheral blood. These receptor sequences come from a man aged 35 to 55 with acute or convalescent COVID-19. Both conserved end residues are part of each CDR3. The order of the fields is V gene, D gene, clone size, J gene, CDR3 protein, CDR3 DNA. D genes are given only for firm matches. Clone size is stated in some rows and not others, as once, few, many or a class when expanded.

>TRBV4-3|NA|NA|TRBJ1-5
CASSQDRLNQPQHF
TGCGCCAGCAGCCAAGACAGACTCAATCAGCCCCAGCATTTT
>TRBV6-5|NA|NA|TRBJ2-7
CASSYSRSRAYEQYF
TGTGCCAGCAGTTATTCACGGTCTAGAGCCTACGAGCAGTACTTC
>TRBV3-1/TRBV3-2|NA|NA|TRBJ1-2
CASSQPSSYGYTF
TGTGCCAGCAGCCAGCCTTCGAGCTATGGCTACACCTTC
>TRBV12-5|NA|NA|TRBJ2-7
CASGLVQNSPYEQYF
TGTGCTAGTGGTTTGGTACAGAACAGCCCCTACGAGCAGTACTTC
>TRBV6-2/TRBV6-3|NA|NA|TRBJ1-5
CASSSGGSGQPQHF
TGTGCCAGCAGCTCCGGAGGCAGCGGACAGCCCCAGCATTTT
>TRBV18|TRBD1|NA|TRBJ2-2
CASSPPGQGDTGELFF
TGTGCCAGCTCACCACCCGGTCAGGGGGACACCGGGGAACTGTTTTTT
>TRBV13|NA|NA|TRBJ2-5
CASSLRGQEETQYF
TGTGCCAGCAGCCTCCGAGGGCAGGAAGAGACCCAGTACTTC
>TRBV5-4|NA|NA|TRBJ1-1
CASSLEGVTEAFF
TGTGCCAGCAGCCTTGAGGGAGTCACTGAAGCTTTCTTT
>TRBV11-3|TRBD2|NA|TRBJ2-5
CASSPDPPLAGGIRTQYF
TGTGCCAGCAGCCCAGACCCCCCCCTAGCGGGGGGTATTCGGACCCAGTACTTC
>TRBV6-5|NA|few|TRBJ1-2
CASSFSGQTGYTF
TGTGCCAGCAGTTTTTCAGGGCAAACGGGCTACACCTTC
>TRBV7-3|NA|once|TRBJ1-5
CASSLRGTHQNGNQPQHF
TGTGCCAGCAGCTTACGCGGGACTCACCAGAATGGGAATCAGCCCCAGCATTTT
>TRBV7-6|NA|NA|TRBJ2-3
CASSLDPLTDTQYF
TGTGCCAGCAGCTTAGATCCCCTCACAGATACGCAGTATTTT
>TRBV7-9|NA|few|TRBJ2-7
CASSLAQAGVPVEQYF
TGTGCCAGCAGCTTAGCGCAGGCAGGGGTCCCCGTCGAGCAGTACTTC